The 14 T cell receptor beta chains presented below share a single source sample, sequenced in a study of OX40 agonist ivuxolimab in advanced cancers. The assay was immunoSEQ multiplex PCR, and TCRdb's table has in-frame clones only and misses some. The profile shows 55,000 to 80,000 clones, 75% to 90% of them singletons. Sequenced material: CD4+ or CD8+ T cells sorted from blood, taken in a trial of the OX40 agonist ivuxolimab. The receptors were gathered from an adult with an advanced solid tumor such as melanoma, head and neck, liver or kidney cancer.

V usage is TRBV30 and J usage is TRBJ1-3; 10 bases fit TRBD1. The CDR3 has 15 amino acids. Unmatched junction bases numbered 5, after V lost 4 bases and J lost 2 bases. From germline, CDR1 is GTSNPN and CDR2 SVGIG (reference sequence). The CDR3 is CAWTIGTGAGNTIYF. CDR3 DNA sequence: TGTGCCTGGACTATAGGGACAGGGGCTGGAAACACCATATATTTT.

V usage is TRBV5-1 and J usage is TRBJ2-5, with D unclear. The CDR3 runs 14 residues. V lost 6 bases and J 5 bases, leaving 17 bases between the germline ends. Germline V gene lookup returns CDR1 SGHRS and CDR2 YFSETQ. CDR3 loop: CASNPDGPPETQYF. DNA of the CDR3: TGCGCCAGCAACCCGGACGGACCCCCGGAGACCCAGTACTTC.

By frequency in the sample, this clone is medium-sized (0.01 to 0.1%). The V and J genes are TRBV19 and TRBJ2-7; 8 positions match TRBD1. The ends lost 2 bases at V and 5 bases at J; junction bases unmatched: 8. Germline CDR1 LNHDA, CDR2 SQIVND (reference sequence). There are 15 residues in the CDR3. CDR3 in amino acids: CASSISQGAIHEQYF. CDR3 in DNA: TGTGCCAGTAGTATATCGCAGGGGGCGATCCACGAGCAGTACTTC.

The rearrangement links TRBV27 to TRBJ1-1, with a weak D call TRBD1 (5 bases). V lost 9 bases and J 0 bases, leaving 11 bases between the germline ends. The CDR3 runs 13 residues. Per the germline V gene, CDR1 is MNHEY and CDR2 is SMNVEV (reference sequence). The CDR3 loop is CASWTKMNTEAFF. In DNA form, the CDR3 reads TGTGCCAGTTGGACAAAGATGAACACTGAAGCTTTCTTT.

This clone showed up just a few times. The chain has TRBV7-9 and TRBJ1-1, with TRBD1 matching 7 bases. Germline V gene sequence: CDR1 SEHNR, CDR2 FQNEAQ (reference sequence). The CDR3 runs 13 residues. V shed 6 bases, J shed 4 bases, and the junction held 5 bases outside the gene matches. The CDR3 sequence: CASRKTGLTEAFF. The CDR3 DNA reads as TGTGCCAGCAGGAAGACAGGGCTCACTGAAGCTTTCTTT.

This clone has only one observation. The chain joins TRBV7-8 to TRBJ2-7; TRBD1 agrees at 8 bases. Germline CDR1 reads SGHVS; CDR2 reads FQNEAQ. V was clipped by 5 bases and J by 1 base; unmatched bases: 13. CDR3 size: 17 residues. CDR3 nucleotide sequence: TGTGCCAGCAGCCCATACCTACGCGACAGGGGATCCTACGAGCAGTACTTC. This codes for CASSPYLRDRGSYEQYF. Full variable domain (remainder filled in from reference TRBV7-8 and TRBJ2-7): GAGVSQSPRYKVAKRGQDVALRCDPISGHVSLFWYQQALGQGPEFLTYFQNEAQLDKSGLPSDRFFAERPEGSVSTLKIQRTQQEDSAVYLCASSPYLRDRGSYEQYFGPGTRLTVT.

CDR3 in amino acids: CASSYSREGGQPQHF. The CDR3 region has the DNA TGTGCCAGCAGTTACTCGCGAGAGGGAGGTCAGCCCCAGCATTTT. The J gene is TRBJ1-5, the V gene TRBV6-5, with D hard to call. The CDR3 covers 15 residues. The V end lost 0 bases, the J end lost 6 bases, and 12 bases lay between the germline ends. In germline, CDR1 is MNHEY, CDR2 SVGAGI.

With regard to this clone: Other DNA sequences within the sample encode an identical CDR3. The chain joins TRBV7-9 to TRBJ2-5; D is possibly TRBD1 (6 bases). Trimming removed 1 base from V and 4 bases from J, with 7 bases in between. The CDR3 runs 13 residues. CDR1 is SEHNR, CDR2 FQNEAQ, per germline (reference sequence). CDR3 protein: CASSLGGRETQYF. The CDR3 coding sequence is TGTGCCAGCAGCTTAGGGGGGCGAGAGACCCAGTACTTC.

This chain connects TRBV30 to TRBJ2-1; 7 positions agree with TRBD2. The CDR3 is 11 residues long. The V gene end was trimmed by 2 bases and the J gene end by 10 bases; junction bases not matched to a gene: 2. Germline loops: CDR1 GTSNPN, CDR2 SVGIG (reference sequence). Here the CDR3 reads CAWSRRGEQFF. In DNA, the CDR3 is TGTGCCTGGAGTAGGCGGGGGGAGCAGTTCTTC. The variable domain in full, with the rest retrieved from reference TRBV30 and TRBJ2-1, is SQTIHQWPATLVQPVGSPLSLECTVEGTSNPNLYWYRQAAGRGLQLLFYSVGIGQISSEVPQNLSASRPQDRQFILSSKKLLLSDSGFYLCAWSRRGEQFFGPGTRLTVL.

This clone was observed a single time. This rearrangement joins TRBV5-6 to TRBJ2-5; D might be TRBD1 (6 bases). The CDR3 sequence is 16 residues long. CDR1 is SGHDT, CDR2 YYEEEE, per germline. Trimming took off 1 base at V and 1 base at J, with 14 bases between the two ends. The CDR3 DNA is TGTGCCAGCAGCTTGAAGGTTAAGGGGGTCCAAGAGACCCAGTACTTC. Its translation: CASSLKVKGVQETQYF.

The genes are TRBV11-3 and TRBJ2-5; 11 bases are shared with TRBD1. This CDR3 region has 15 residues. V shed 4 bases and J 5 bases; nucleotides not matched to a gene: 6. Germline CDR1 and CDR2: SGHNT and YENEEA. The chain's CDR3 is CASSWTGGIWETQYF. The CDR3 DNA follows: TGTGCCAGCAGCTGGACAGGGGGCATATGGGAGACCCAGTACTTC.

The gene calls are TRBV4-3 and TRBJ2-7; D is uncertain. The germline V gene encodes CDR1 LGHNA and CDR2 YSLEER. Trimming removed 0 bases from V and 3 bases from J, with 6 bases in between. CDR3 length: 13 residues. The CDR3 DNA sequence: TGCGCCAGCAGCCAAGAGGTCGGCTACGAGCAGTACTTC. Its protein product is CASSQEVGYEQYF.

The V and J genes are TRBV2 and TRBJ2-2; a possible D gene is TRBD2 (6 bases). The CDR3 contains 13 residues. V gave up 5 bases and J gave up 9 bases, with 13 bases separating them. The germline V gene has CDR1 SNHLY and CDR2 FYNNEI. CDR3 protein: CASSSGGRRELFF. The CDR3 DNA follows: TGTGCCAGCAGTTCAGGAGGGCGTAGGGAGCTGTTTTTT. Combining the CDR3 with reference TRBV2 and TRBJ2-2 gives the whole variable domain EPEVTQTPSHQVTQMGQEVILRCVPISNHLYFYWYRQILGQKVEFLVSFYNNEISEKSEIFDDQFSVERPDGSNFTLKIRSTKLEDSAMYFCASSSGGRRELFFGEGSRLTVL.

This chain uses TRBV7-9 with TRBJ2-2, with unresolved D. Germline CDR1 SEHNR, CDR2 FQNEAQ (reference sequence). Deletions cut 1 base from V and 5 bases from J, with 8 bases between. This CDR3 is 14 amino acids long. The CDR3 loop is CASSLDKGTGELFF. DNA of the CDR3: TGTGCCAGCAGCTTAGATAAGGGAACCGGGGAGCTGTTTTTT.